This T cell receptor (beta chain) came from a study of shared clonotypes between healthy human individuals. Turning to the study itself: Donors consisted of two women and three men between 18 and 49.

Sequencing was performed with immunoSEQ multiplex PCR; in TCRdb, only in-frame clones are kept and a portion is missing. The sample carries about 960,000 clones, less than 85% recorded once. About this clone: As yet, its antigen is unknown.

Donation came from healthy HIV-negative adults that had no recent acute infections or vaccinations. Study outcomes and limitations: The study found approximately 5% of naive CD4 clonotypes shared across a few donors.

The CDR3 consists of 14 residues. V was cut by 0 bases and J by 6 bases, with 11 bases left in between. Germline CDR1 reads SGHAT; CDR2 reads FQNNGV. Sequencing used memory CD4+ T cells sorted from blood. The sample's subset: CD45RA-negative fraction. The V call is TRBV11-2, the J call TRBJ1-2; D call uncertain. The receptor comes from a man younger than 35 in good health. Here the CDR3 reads CASSLDQLVHGYTF. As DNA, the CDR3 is TGTGCCAGCAGCTTAGATCAGTTAGTCCATGGCTACACCTTC.